This T cell receptor (beta chain) was obtained from a study of shared clonotypes between healthy human individuals. Turning to the study itself: Contributing individuals were a couple of females and three males aged 18 to 49. The plates for each donor numbered three CD4 naive, three CD4 memory, two CD8 naive and one CD8 memory. General study results and limits: Read depth was anticipated to influence clonotype sharing among donors.

An approximately 200 ng quantity of DNA, roughly 30,000 T cell genomes, went into the sorted-subset replicate PCRs. The method was immunoSEQ multiplex PCR; TCRdb's version includes in-frame clones alone and lacks a portion of them. The table lists about 1 million clones, 70% to 80% of them singletons. Germline assignment: CDR1 MDHEN and CDR2 SYDVKM. CDR3 length: 12 residues. Losses at the gene ends were 8 bases for V and 4 bases for J; bases not matched to a gene: 4. Regarding this clone: Its antigen is not known.

The rearrangement joins TRBV28 to TRBJ2-5; 7 bases align to TRBD1. The TCR originated in a man aged 18 to 29 in good health. The sample comprised memory CD4+ T cells sorted from blood. Sample subset: CD45RA-negative fraction. The CDR3 DNA is TGTGCCAGCGGAACAGGGGTAGAGACCCAGTACTTC. Translated, it gives CASGTGVETQYF. The whole variable domain, filled in from reference TRBV28 and TRBJ2-5, reads DVKVTQSSRYLVKRTGEKVFLECVQDMDHENMFWYRQDPGLGLRLIYFSYDVKMKEKGDIPEGYSVSREKKERFSLILESASTNQTSMYLCASGTGVETQYFGPGTRLLVL.